These 9 T cell receptor beta chains were sequenced from one sample in a study of blood T cell repertoires in COVID-19. Data came from immunoSEQ multiplex PCR; TCRdb stores just in-frame clones and leaves some out. Found here are a few hundred thousand clones, 89% of them singletons; the top ten hold roughly an eighth. The sample taken for sequencing was peripheral blood. Every receptor here comes from a woman aged 55-69 years with acute or convalescent COVID-19.

This clone was picked up a small number of times. The CDR3 here is CASSLEGGGIYGYTF. The CDR3 DNA reads as TGTGCCAGCAGCTTAGAGGGGGGAGGGATCTATGGCTACACCTTC. The chain joins TRBV11-2 to TRBJ1-2; tentatively, D is TRBD1 (5 bases). The CDR3 consists of 15 residues. The germline CDR1 and CDR2 sequences are SGHAT and FQNNGV. V lost 0 bases and J 4 bases, leaving 12 bases between the germline ends.

In this sample, this clone turned up a few times. The chain carries TRBV5-4 and TRBJ2-3; 11 bases match TRBD2. V was pared by 1 base and J by 4 bases, with 11 bases of the junction left unmatched. Germline CDR1 SGHNT, CDR2 YYREEE (reference sequence). The CDR3 runs 18 residues. CDR3: CASSLTGGIAGGADTQYF. In DNA, the CDR3 is TGTGCCAGCAGCTTGACAGGGGGGATAGCGGGAGGGGCAGATACGCAGTATTTT.

The V call is TRBV5-6, the J call TRBJ1-1, with D unresolved. This CDR3 comprises 16 residues. Trimming stripped 1 base from V and 4 bases from J, with 17 bases between. Germline values: CDR1 SGHDT, CDR2 YYEEEE. The CDR3 DNA is TGTGCCAGCAGCTTGACGGGGAGGGTTGAAGTCACTGAAGCTTTCTTT. Residues: CASSLTGRVEVTEAFF.

This clone was detected a few times. The J gene is TRBJ1-6, the V gene TRBV4-3; D ambiguous. Germline lookup yields CDR1 LGHNA and CDR2 YSLEER. The CDR3 extends over 20 amino acids. V was clipped by 0 bases and J by 7 bases, with 25 bases between them. This CDR3 is CASSQDRIREGTVLNSPLHF. The CDR3 DNA follows: TGCGCCAGCAGCCAAGATCGGATCCGCGAGGGAACGGTCTTGAATTCACCCCTCCACTTT.

The chain uses TRBV2 and TRBJ2-7; TRBD2 agrees at 8 bases. Germline-derived CDR1 and CDR2 are SNHLY and FYNNEI. The CDR3 has 14 residues. V lost 6 bases and J lost 2; bases outside the gene matches: 6. CDR3 region: CASSGSGGAYEQYF. In DNA form, the CDR3 reads TGTGCCAGCAGCGGCAGCGGGGGAGCCTACGAGCAGTACTTC.

Here the CDR3 reads CASSRTSGSGETQYF. In nucleotides, the CDR3 is TGTGCCAGCAGTCGGACTAGCGGGAGTGGGGAGACCCAGTACTTC. J is TRBJ2-5 and V is TRBV7-9; 13 nucleotides match TRBD2. Germline assignment: CDR1 SEHNR and CDR2 FQNEAQ (reference sequence). CDR3 size: 15 residues. The ends lost 6 bases at V and 5 bases at J; junction bases unmatched: 6.

The J gene is TRBJ1-5, the V gene TRBV28; D not resolved. There are 14 residues in the CDR3. Germline loops: CDR1 MDHEN, CDR2 SYDVKM. V shed 3 bases and J shed 5 bases, with 11 bases lying between them. The CDR3 DNA is TGTGCCAGCAGTTTTGGCGGTACGGATCAGCCCCAGCATTTT. Its translation is CASSFGGTDQPQHF.

The gene calls are TRBV7-8 and TRBJ2-7, with D maybe TRBD2 (5 bases). The CDR3 runs to 14 residues. Germline V CDR1 and CDR2: SGHVS, FQNEAQ. With 5 bases removed from V and 0 bases from J, the gap between germline ends came to 11 bases. The CDR3 nucleotides are TGTGCCAGCAGCCCCGGGGTAACCTCCTACGAGCAGTACTTC. Translated, it gives CASSPGVTSYEQYF. The full variable domain, its missing parts supplied by reference TRBV7-8 and TRBJ2-7, is GAGVSQSPRYKVAKRGQDVALRCDPISGHVSLFWYQQALGQGPEFLTYFQNEAQLDKSGLPSDRFFAERPEGSVSTLKIQRTQQEDSAVYLCASSPGVTSYEQYFGPGTRLTVT.

V and J are TRBV7-2 and TRBJ2-7; 8 positions agree with TRBD2. The CDR3 spans 15 residues. Germline V lookup: CDR1 SGHTA, CDR2 FQGNSA. Trimming cost V 6 bases and J 3 bases; bases outside gene matches: 10. The CDR3 protein is CASSIAGPEFYEQYF. DNA for the CDR3: TGTGCCAGCAGTATAGCGGGACCGGAGTTCTACGAGCAGTACTTC.